Included here is one T cell receptor (beta chain) sequence, with context. The data were taken from a study of Ad26.COV2.S vaccination and SARS-CoV-2 variants. The length of the CDR3 is 13 residues. In germline, CDR1 is SGHVS, CDR2 FNYEAQ. V gave up 1 base and J gave up 1 base, with 4 bases separating them. As for treatment: 15 to 20 received Ad26.COV2.S at low or high dose, single or two shots; about five received placebo; per-sample allocation not given. Specimens were obtained on day 63 following the first vaccine or placebo injection. Some clones are missing from TCRdb's copy, which holds only in-frame ones; the method was immunoSEQ multiplex PCR. Among around 300,000 clones listed, around nine tenths were seen once.

Sequenced material: peripheral blood, taken in a trial of Ad26.COV2.S vaccine versus placebo. V is TRBV7-6 and J is TRBJ2-5; D gene uncertain. This TCR derives from a person between 18 and 65 years old who received the Ad26.COV2.S COVID-19 vaccine or a placebo. CDR3: CASSLGPQETQYF. The CDR3 region has the DNA TGTGCCAGCAGCTTAGGGCCCCAAGAGACCCAGTACTTC.